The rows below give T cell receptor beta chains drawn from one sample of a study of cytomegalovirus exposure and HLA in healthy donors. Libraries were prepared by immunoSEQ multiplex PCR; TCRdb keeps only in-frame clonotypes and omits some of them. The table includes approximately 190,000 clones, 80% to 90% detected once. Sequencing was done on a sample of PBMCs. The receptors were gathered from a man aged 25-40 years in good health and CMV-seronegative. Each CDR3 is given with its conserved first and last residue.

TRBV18,CASSQGTGTVTGELFF
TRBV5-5,CASSLAGSEQYF
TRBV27,CASSLQVYYEQYF
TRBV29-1,CSASRGNEQFF
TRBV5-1,CASSPGLAAYNEQFF
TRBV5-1,CASSFAGPTNEKLFF
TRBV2,CASSDPKDRGSRNEKLFF
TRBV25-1,CASSAPEKLFF
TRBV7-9,CASSLDQPEAGARNEQYF
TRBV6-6,CASSYRHPQPEQYF
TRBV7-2,CASSPPVPPGANVLTF
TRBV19,CASSISRVHGYTF
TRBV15,CATSTGRDLYEQYF
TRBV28,CASSSNSPLHF
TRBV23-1,CASSRVTNTIYF
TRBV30,CAWSRSSYNSPLHF
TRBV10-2,CASSETRLAASPDTQYF
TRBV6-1,CASSEALWGGYGYTF
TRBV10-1,CASSASARLAGITDTQYF
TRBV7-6,CASRGMGYNEQFF
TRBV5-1,CASSSASLGLEQYF
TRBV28,CAGKTQGFPEAFF
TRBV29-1,CSVDRVGTEAFF
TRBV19,CASSTTRAGGFNQPQHF
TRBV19,CASSGPRWGGDTQYF
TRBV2,CARGQPGDTQYF
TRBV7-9,CASSLGLAGGGETQYF
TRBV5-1,CASRAGAGEKLFF
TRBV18,CASSPGLGDRASEQYF
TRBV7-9,CSSSHTGSNYGYTF
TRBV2,CASSVGTGTNEQYF
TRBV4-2,CASSRRGESYEQYF
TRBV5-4,CASSPGGTGANVLTF
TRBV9,CASSRGTGELFF
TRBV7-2,CASLLGGPSYEQYF
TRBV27,CASSLSVQNEQFF
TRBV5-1,CASSLDGGKGTQYF
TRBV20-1,CSASNYEQYF
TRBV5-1,CASSARQAGRKLFF
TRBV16,CASGAGILEQYF
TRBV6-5,CASRGQAHLHF
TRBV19,CASSNRIIHEQFF
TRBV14,CASSQRIREGEKLFF
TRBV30,CAWRAKDRGYGYTF
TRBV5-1,CASSLAVGSQETQYF
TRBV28,CASSLQGPYEQYF
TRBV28,CASRVASSYNEQFF
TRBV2,CASRGPGGYSYNEQFF
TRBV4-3,CASSQEAYSSYEQYF
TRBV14,CASSQGGTPLSTDTQYF
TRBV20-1,CSASEGYEQYF
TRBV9,CASSVGLAGGQETQYF